This is a list of T cell receptor beta chains from one sample in a study of T cells in localized non-small cell lung cancer. The method was immunoSEQ multiplex PCR; TCRdb's version includes in-frame clones alone and lacks a portion of them. This sample carries about 19,000 clones, 80% to 95% of them seen once, and the ten largest clones take less than 5%. The sequences come from peripheral blood, collected before any cancer treatment. The receptors derive from an older male donor with stage I squamous cell lung carcinoma. Each CDR3 is given with its conserved first and last residue. Fields, in order: CDR3 DNA, CDR3 protein, CDR3 length, D gene, V gene, J gene. The D gene is left open where the match is weak.

TGTGCCAGCAGCCTCTTGGGGAGCACGAACACCGGGGAGCTGTTTTTT	CASSLLGSTNTGELFF	16	NA	TRBV2	TRBJ2-2
TGCGCCAGCAGCCAAGGGGCACCGGGACTAGCAGGGGGAGATACGCAGTATTTT	CASSQGAPGLAGGDTQYF	18	TRBD2	TRBV4-1	TRBJ2-3
TGTGCCAGCAGCTCCCGGACTAGCGCTGGGAATGAGCAGTTCTTC	CASSSRTSAGNEQFF	15	TRBD2	TRBV7-6	TRBJ2-1
TGTGCCAGCAGAAACCCACTCAACACTGAAGCTTTCTTT	CASRNPLNTEAFF	13	NA	TRBV28	TRBJ1-1
TGCGCCAGCAGCCAAGTCACTAGCGGACAGCAGTTCTTC	CASSQVTSGQQFF	13	TRBD2	TRBV4-3	TRBJ2-1
TGTGCCAGCAGCTTACGGGGGGCGGGTTCAAACAATGAGCAGTTCTTC	CASSLRGAGSNNEQFF	16	NA	TRBV11-3	TRBJ2-1
TGTGCCAGCAGTTTATACCTAGCGGGGAGCTCCTACGAGCAGTACTTC	CASSLYLAGSSYEQYF	16	TRBD2	TRBV28	TRBJ2-7
TGTGCCAGCAGTTATGGTGAGGGGGGCTACGAGCAGTACTTC	CASSYGEGGYEQYF	14	NA	TRBV6-5	TRBJ2-7
TGCAGCGTTCAAGGACAGGGGGCGGCCGGGGAGCTGTTTTTT	CSVQGQGAAGELFF	14	TRBD1	TRBV29-1	TRBJ2-2
TGCAGTGCCTATGGAGAGACCCAGTACTTC	CSAYGETQYF	10	NA	TRBV20-1	TRBJ2-5
TGTGCCAGCGTTAGGGGTAATGAAAAACTGTTTTTT	CASVRGNEKLFF	12	NA	TRBV6-6	TRBJ1-4
TGTGCCAGCAGCTTACAGGACAGCCAGATCTCACCCCTCCACTTT	CASSLQDSQISPLHF	15	NA	TRBV7-2	TRBJ1-6